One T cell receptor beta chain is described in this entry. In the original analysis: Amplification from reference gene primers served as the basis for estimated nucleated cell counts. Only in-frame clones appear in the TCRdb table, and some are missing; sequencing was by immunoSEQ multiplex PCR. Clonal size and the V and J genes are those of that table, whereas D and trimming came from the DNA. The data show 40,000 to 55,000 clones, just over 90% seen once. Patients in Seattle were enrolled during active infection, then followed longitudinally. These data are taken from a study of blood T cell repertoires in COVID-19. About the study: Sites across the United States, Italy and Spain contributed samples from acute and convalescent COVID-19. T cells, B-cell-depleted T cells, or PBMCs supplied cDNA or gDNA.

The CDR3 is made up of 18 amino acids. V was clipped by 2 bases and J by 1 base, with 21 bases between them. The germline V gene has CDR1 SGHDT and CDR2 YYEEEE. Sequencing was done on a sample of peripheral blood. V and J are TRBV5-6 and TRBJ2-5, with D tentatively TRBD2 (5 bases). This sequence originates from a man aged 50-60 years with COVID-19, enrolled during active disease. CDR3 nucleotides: TGTGCCAGCAGCTTAGATGGAGGTCGTTGGCGTTTCCAAGAGACCCAGTACTTC. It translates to CASSLDGGRWRFQETQYF.